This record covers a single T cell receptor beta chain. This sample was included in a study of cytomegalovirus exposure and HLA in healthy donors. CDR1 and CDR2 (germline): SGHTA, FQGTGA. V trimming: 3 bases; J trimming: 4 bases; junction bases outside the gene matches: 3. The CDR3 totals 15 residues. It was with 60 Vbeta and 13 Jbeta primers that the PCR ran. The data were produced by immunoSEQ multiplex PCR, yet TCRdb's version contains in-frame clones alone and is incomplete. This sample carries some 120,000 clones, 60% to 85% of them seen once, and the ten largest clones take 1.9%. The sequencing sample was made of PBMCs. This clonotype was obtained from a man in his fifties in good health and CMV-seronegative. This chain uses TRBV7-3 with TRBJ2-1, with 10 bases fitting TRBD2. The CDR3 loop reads CASSFSGGDYNEQFF. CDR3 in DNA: TGTGCCAGCAGCTTCAGCGGGGGGGATTACAATGAGCAGTTCTTC.